The following is a TCR beta chain sequence with its context. The sample belongs to a study of OX40 agonist ivuxolimab in advanced cancers. CDR1 ENHRY and CDR2 SYGVKD come from the germline V gene. The germline V and J ends were trimmed by 1 base and 0 bases, with 9 bases remaining between them. The CDR3 loop spans 16 amino acids. Sequencing was performed with immunoSEQ multiplex PCR; in TCRdb, only in-frame clones are kept and a portion is missing. The repertoire consists of tens of thousands of clones, with approximately 85% occurring once and the leading ten covering more than 2%. The starting material was CD4+ or CD8+ T cells sorted from blood, obtained in a trial of the OX40 agonist ivuxolimab. The source of this sequence is an adult with an advanced solid tumor such as melanoma, head and neck, liver or kidney cancer. The rearrangement links TRBV10-3 to TRBJ1-4; D gene uncertain. CDR3: CAISEYNPATNEKLFF. In nucleotides, the CDR3 is TGTGCCATCAGTGAGTACAACCCAGCAACTAATGAAAAACTGTTTTTT.